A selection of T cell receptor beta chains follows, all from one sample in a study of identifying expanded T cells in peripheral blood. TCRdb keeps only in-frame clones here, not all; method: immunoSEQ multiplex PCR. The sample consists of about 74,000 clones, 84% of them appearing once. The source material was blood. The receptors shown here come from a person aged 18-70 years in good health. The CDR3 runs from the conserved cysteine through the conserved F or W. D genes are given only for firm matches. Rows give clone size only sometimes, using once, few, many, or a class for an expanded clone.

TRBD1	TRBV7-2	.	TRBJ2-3	TGTGCCAGCAGCTTAGGACAGGGGGCCGCGCAGTATTTT	CASSLGQGAAQYF
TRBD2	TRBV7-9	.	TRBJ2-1	TGTGCCAGCAGCGCGGGACTAGCGGGAATAGCCTACAATGAGCAGTTCTTC	CASSAGLAGIAYNEQFF
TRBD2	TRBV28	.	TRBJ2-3	TGTGCCAGCACCTCATCGAGTGCTAGCGGTTACACAGATACGCAGTATTTT	CASTSSSASGYTDTQYF
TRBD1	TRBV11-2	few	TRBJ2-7	TGTGCCAGCGGACAGGGCAACGAGCAGTACTTC	CASGQGNEQYF
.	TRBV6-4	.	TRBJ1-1	TGTGCCAGCAGTTTAAGGGACAATCTCACTGAAGCTTTCTTT	CASSLRDNLTEAFF
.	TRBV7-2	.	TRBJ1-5	TGTGCCAGCAGCTTTGACCGGGATCAGCCCCAGCATTTT	CASSFDRDQPQHF
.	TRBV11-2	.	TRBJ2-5	TGTGCCAGCAGCCCAAGGATACTGAATGTAGTGGAGACCCAGTACTTC	CASSPRILNVVETQYF
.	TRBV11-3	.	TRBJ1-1	TGTGCCAGCGGACAGAGTCTCCGGGGTGAAGCTTTCTTT	CASGQSLRGEAFF
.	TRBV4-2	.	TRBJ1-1	TGTGCCAGCAGCCAAGATGGGGCCGGGACGAACACTGAAGCTTTCTTT	CASSQDGAGTNTEAFF
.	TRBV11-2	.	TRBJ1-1	TGTGCCAGCAGCTTAGAATTCCGGGTTAAGAACACTGAAGCTTTCTTT	CASSLEFRVKNTEAFF
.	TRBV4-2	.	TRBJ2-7	TGTGCCAGCAGCCAAGACATTGGCTGGAGCTACGAGCAGTACTTC	CASSQDIGWSYEQYF
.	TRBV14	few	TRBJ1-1	TGTGCCAGCAGCCAAGCCCCTAACACGGAAGCTTTCTTT	CASSQAPNTEAFF
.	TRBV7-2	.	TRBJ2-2	TGTGCCAGCAGCTTAAGGGCGGCGAACACCGGGGAGCTGTTTTTT	CASSLRAANTGELFF
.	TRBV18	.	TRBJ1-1	TGTGCCAGCTCACCGGTAGTAGGGCTGGCTGAAGCTTTCTTT	CASSPVVGLAEAFF
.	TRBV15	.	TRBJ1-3	TGTGCCACCAGCAGAGGGGACACCTCTGGAAACACCATATATTTT	CATSRGDTSGNTIYF
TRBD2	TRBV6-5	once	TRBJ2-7	TGTGCCAGCAGATACCCCGGGACTAGCGGGAGAGTTGCCTTC	CASRYPGTSGRVAF
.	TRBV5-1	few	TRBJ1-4	TGCGCCAGCAGCCCGGAGGGGGACACTGCAACTAATGAAAAACTGTTTTTT	CASSPEGDTATNEKLFF
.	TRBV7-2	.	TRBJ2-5	TGTGCCAGCAGCTCCAGGGTGGGTGAGACCCAGTACTTC	CASSSRVGETQYF
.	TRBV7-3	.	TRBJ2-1	TGTGCCAGCAGCTTATCAGATTCCTACAATGAGCAGTTCTTC	CASSLSDSYNEQFF
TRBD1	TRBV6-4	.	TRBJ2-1	TGTGCCAGCAGCGGGACAGACAATGAGCAGTTCTTC	CASSGTDNEQFF
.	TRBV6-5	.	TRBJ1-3	TGTGCCAGCAGGCTCGGGAGCTCTGGAAACACCATATATTTT	CASRLGSSGNTIYF
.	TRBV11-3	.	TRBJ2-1	TGTGCCAGCAGCCAGAACGTCGATGAGCAGTTCTTC	CASSQNVDEQFF
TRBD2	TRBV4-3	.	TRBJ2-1	TGCGCCAGCAGCCAAGCGGGAGGGGGCTACAATGAGCAGTTCTTC	CASSQAGGGYNEQFF
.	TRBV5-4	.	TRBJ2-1	TGTGCCAGCAGCTTGGTGACTAATGAGCAGTTCTTC	CASSLVTNEQFF
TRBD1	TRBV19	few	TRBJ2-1	TGTGCCAGTAGTATCAGGGGGAATGAGCAGTTCTTC	CASSIRGNEQFF
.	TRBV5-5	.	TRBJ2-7	TGTGCCAGCAGCTTACGACAGGCAGGAGCCTCCTACGAGCAGTACTTC	CASSLRQAGASYEQYF
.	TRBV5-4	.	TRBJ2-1	TGTGCCAGCAGCCTGGGGGCGGACCCCTACAATGAGCAGTTCTTC	CASSLGADPYNEQFF
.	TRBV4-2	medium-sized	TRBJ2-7	TGTGCCAGCAGCCAAGGGGCAGCAAACTCCTACGAGCAGTACTTC	CASSQGAANSYEQYF